The present T cell receptor beta chain was sequenced within a study of T cell responses to AZD1222 COVID-19 vaccine. Study-wide findings and caveats: Regions 160-218 and 743-854 dominated among vaccine-associated CD4 TCRs spanning spike.

The trim removed 6 bases at V and 4 bases at J, leaving 13 bases unmatched. Germline values: CDR1 SQVTM, CDR2 ANQGSEA. CDR3 size: 15 residues. Profiled with immunoSEQ multiplex PCR; TCRdb holds only in-frame clones, not every one. The table lists 70,000 to 75,000 clones, about 85% of them singletons, with around 1.3% in the top ten. Comments on this clone: What it binds is not known.

This chain joins TRBV29-1 and TRBJ1-1, with 8 bases matching TRBD1. The receptor was derived from an adult who received the AZD1222 COVID-19 vaccine. The specimen comprised peripheral blood, sampled 28 days after the second AZD1222 dose. The DNA for the CDR3 is TGCAGCGTAGGTTTTCCAGGGGGCGCGGGCACTGAAGCTTTCTTT. Translating it yields CSVGFPGGAGTEAFF.